The clone carrying this T cell receptor beta chain was found once. The antigen is undetermined. A modified ARM-PCR protocol with three rounds of nested PCR amplified TCRbeta. TCRdb ran MiXCR on the multiplex PCR reads and lists one entry per CDR3 protein. The table lists under 150,000 distinct CDR3 sequences, approximately 66% of them singletons. This sample's RNA came from whole unsorted tissue. V dropped 7 bases and J dropped 4; count of bases not matched to a gene: 9. This CDR3 has 14 residues. This record belongs to a study of tumor and adjacent non-tumor tissue in lung cancer. Overall study: The patients, 10 men and 4 to 6 women, were roughly 30 to 76 with stage I to III disease.

Points from the study as a whole: Tumor repertoires had a smaller top 100 clone share than normal lung.

Sequenced material: lung tumor tissue. The J gene is TRBJ1-1, the V gene TRBV12-3 or TRBV12-4; 7 bases match TRBD1. This TCR was recovered from a man in his 60s with small cell lung cancer. The CDR3 loop reads CASISRQGSTEAFF. The CDR3 DNA reads as TGTGCCAGCATTTCAAGACAGGGAAGCACTGAAGCTTTCTTT.